Below, 9 T cell receptor beta chains from the same sample are listed, as sequenced in a study of OX40 agonist ivuxolimab in advanced cancers. The data were produced by immunoSEQ multiplex PCR, yet TCRdb's version contains in-frame clones alone and is incomplete. The sample records about 98,000 clones, around nine tenths being singletons. The sequencing used CD4+ or CD8+ T cells sorted from blood, collected in a trial of the OX40 agonist ivuxolimab. All receptors come from an adult with an advanced solid tumor such as melanoma, head and neck, liver or kidney cancer.

The chain links TRBV7-3 to TRBJ2-3; 11 bases are shared with TRBD2. The CDR3 length is 15 residues. V lost 2 bases and J lost 3; bases outside the gene matches: 1. The V gene's germline CDR1 is SGHTA and CDR2 FQGTGA. The CDR3 DNA reads as TGTGCCAGCAGCTTAGGGACTAGCGGTACAGATACGCAGTATTTT. It translates to CASSLGTSGTDTQYF.

The rearrangement links TRBV20-1 to TRBJ2-5; D not resolved. The CDR3 is 11 residues long. Trimming took off 1 base at V and 4 bases at J, with 4 bases between the two ends. Germline V gene data show CDR1 as DFQATT and CDR2 as SNEGSKA (reference sequence). CDR3 sequence: CSARGGETQYF. The CDR3 DNA reads as TGCAGTGCTAGAGGAGGAGAGACCCAGTACTTC.

The chain employs TRBV7-9 and TRBJ1-1; D gene uncertain. CDR3 length: 13 residues. Per germline, CDR1 SEHNR and CDR2 FQNEAQ (reference sequence). V was trimmed by 5 bases and J by 6 bases, leaving 13 bases between them. The CDR3 coding sequence is TGTGCCAGCAGCCACCGGGCCCCCCCTGAAGCTTTCTTT. Translating it yields CASSHRAPPEAFF.

The chain joins TRBV27 to TRBJ2-2, with 9 positions matching TRBD1. Per the germline V gene, CDR1 is MNHEY and CDR2 is SMNVEV (reference sequence). The J segment lost 7 bases and the V segment lost 5 bases, leaving 11 bases of the junction unmatched. This CDR3 region has 16 residues. CDR3 nucleotides: TGTGCCAGCAGTCCGCTAAGGGACAGGGACGGCGGGGAGCTGTTTTTT. The encoded protein is CASSPLRDRDGGELFF.

About this clone itself: Other DNA sequences in this specimen translate into the identical CDR3. The chain joins TRBV18 to TRBJ1-2; 7 bases are shared with TRBD1. The junction had 3 bases not matched to a gene; V was cut back by 3 bases and J by 5 bases. Per germline, CDR1 KGHSH and CDR2 LQKENI. CDR3 length: 13 residues. The CDR3 region is CASSPGQDYGYTF. The CDR3 nucleotides read TGTGCCAGCTCACCCGGACAGGATTATGGCTACACCTTC.

The gene calls are TRBV11-2 and TRBJ2-5; 9 bases align to TRBD2. Germline CDR1 is SGHAT and CDR2 is FQNNGV. The CDR3 extends over 14 amino acids. The J segment lost 3 bases and the V segment lost 6 bases, leaving 5 bases of the junction unmatched. CDR3 loop: CASSRRTSEETQYF. CDR3 DNA sequence: TGTGCCAGCAGTCGTAGGACTAGCGAAGAGACCCAGTACTTC. The complete variable domain, with remaining parts taken from reference TRBV11-2 and TRBJ2-5, reads EAGVAQSPRYKIIEKRQSVAFWCNPISGHATLYWYQQILGQGPKLLIQFQNNGVVDDSQLPKDRFSAERLKGVDSTLKIQPAKLEDSAVYLCASSRRTSEETQYFGPGTRLLVL.

The chain carries TRBV7-3 and TRBJ2-1, with unresolved D. Between the trimmed V and J ends, which lost 2 bases and 5 bases, there was a span of 10 bases. Looked up from germline, CDR1 is SGHTA and CDR2 is FQGTGA. The CDR3 loop spans 14 amino acids. The CDR3 sequence is CASSLDGTNNEQFF. In DNA, the CDR3 is TGTGCCAGCAGCTTAGACGGAACCAACAATGAGCAGTTCTTC. The variable domain in full, completed from reference TRBV7-3 and TRBJ2-1, reads GAGVSQTPSNKVTEKGKYVELRCDPISGHTALYWYRQSLGQGPEFLIYFQGTGAADDSGLPNDRFFAVRPEGSVSTLKIQRTERGDSAVYLCASSLDGTNNEQFFGPGTRLTVL.

The chain joins TRBV28 to TRBJ2-7; TRBD1 aligns across 11 bases. CDR1 and CDR2 (germline): MDHEN, SYDVKM. Germline trimming cut 5 bases from V and 0 bases from J; bases unmatched to any gene: 9. The CDR3 is made up of 17 amino acids. The CDR3 loop reads CASSRDRGYLSSYEQYV. CDR3 nucleotide sequence: TGTGCCAGCAGTCGGGACAGGGGGTATCTAAGCTCCTACGAGCAGTACGTC.

This rearrangement joins TRBV5-4 to TRBJ2-7, with D hard to call. Germline V gives CDR1 SGHNT, CDR2 YYREEE (reference sequence). This CDR3 contains 15 residues. V dropped 0 bases and J dropped 1 base, with 11 bases sitting between them. As DNA, the CDR3 is TGTGCCAGCAGCTTGGGTGGCAGAACGTCCTACGAGCAGTACTTC. It is translated as CASSLGGRTSYEQYF.